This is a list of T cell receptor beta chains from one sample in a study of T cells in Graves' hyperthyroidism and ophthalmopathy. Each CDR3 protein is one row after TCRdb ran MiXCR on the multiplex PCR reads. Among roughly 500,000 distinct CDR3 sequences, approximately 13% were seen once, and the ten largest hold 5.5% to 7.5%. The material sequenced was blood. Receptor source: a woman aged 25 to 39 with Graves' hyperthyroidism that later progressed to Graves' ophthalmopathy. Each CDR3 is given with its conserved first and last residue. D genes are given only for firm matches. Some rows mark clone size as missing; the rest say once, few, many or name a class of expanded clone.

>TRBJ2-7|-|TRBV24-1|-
CATSDSYGQYF
TGTGCCACCAGTGATTCCTACGGGCAGTACTTC
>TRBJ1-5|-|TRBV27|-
CASGPRASSNQPQHF
TGTGCCAGCGGCCCCAGGGCTTCTAGCAATCAGCCCCAGCATTTT
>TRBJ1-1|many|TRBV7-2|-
CASSLRRGSNTEAFF
TGTGCCAGCAGCCTACGTCGGGGCAGTAACACTGAAGCTTTCTTT
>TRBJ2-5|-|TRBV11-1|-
CASSLIAAIETQYF
TGTGCCAGCAGCCTTATAGCGGCTATAGAGACCCAGTACTTC
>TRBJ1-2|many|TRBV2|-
CASSEGTAYGYTF
TGTGCCAGCAGTGAAGGGACCGCTTATGGCTACACCTTC
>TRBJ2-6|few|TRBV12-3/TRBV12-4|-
CASRPTYGSGANVLTF
TGTGCCAGCCGGCCCACTTATGGGTCTGGGGCCAACGTCCTGACTTTC
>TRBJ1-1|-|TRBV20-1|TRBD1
CSASYSGGQDEAFF
TGCAGTGCTAGCTACTCTGGCGGACAGGATGAAGCTTTCTTT
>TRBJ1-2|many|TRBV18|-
CASSSDTGYGYTF
TGTGCCAGCTCATCAGACACCGGCTATGGCTACACCTTC
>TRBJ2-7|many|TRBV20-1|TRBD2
CSARDGGAGVYEQYF
TGCAGTGCTAGAGATGGAGGGGCGGGAGTGTACGAGCAGTACTTC
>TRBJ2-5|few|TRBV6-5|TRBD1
CASSYSGQGIETQYF
TGTGCCAGCAGTTACTCGGGACAGGGGATAGAGACCCAGTACTTC
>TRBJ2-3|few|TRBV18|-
CASSPYDSADTQYF
TGTGCCAGCTCACCATATGACAGCGCAGATACGCAGTATTTT
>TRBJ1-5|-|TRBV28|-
CASRRTGNQPQHF
TGTGCCAGCAGAAGGACGGGCAATCAGCCCCAGCATTTT
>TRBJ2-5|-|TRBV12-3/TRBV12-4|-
CASRLETKETQYF
TGTGCCAGCAGATTGGAGACGAAAGAGACCCAGTACTTC
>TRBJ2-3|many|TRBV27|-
CASSYGGIDTQYF
TGTGCCAGCAGTTATGGGGGGATAGATACGCAGTATTTT
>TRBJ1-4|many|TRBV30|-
CAWSQGTEKLFF
TGTGCCTGGAGCCAGGGGACTGAAAAACTGTTTTTT
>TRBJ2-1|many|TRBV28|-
CASSLRIGRRLSGEQFF
TGTGCCAGCAGTTTAAGGATCGGCAGGCGACTTTCGGGTGAGCAGTTCTTC
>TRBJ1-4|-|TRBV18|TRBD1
CASSLGTVKTNEKLFF
TGTGCCAGCTCACTTGGGACAGTAAAGACTAATGAAAAACTGTTTTTT
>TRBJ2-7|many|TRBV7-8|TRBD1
CASSDGTGSYEQYF
TGTGCCAGCAGCGACGGGACAGGGAGCTACGAGCAGTACTTC
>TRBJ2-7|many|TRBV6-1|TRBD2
CASSHTSGRLYEQYF
TGTGCCAGCAGTCACACTAGCGGGAGACTGTACGAGCAGTACTTC
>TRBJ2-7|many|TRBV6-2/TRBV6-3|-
CASRPTLFYEQYF
TGTGCCAGCAGACCCACCCTATTCTACGAGCAGTACTTC
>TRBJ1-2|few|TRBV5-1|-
CASSLDRAGVFNYGYTF
TGCGCCAGCAGCTTGGATCGTGCAGGCGTCTTTAACTATGGCTACACCTTC
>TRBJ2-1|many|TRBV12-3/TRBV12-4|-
CASSPEEQFF
TGTGCCAGCAGTCCTGAGGAGCAGTTCTTC
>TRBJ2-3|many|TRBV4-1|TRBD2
CASSQAAGETDTQYF
TGCGCCAGCAGCCAAGCGGCGGGAGAGACAGATACGCAGTATTTT
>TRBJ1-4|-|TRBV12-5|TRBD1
CASGQGATNEKLFF
TGTGCTAGTGGCCAGGGGGCAACTAATGAAAAACTGTTTTTT
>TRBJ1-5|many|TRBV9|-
CASSVIRVLWSGQPQHF
TGTGCCAGCAGCGTAATCCGGGTTTTATGGTCTGGTCAGCCCCAGCATTTT
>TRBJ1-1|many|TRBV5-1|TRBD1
CASSEYTGENTEAFF
TGCGCCAGCAGCGAATATACAGGGGAGAACACTGAAGCTTTCTTT
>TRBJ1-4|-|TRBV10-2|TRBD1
CASRPGGNEKLFF
TGCGCCAGCAGGCCAGGGGGGAATGAAAAACTGTTTTTT
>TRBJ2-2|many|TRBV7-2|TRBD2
CASSLLAGELFF
TGTGCCAGCAGCCTACTAGCGGGGGAGCTGTTTTTT
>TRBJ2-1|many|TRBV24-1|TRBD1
CATSRSGTGKNEQFF
TGTGCCACCAGCCGTTCCGGGACAGGGAAGAATGAGCAGTTCTTC
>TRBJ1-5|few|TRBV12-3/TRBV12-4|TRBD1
CASSSSGGQPQHF
TGTGCCAGCAGTTCATCAGGGGGCCAGCCCCAGCATTTT